The rows below give T cell receptor beta chains drawn from one sample of a study of T cell responses to AZD1222 COVID-19 vaccine. Generated by immunoSEQ multiplex PCR, the TCRdb table keeps only in-frame clones and is missing some. The sample has around 72,000 clones; 80% to 90% are singletons. The material sequenced was peripheral blood, taken on day 0 of AZD1222 vaccination. The receptor source for this set is an adult in good health. Both conserved end residues are part of each CDR3. The order of the fields is V gene, J gene, CDR3 protein.

TRBV19	TRBJ1-5	CASSGWSVSRQPQHF
TRBV19	TRBJ2-1	CASSIQSSYNEQFF
TRBV12-3/TRBV12-4	TRBJ1-5	CASSFENQPQHF
TRBV12-3/TRBV12-4	TRBJ1-2	CASSLGGAGYTF
TRBV4-2	TRBJ2-5	CASSQSGGLEETQYF
TRBV30	TRBJ1-3	CAWSLDSGNTIYF
TRBV19	TRBJ1-1	CASSPRPTENTEAFF
TRBV6-4	TRBJ2-1	CARSAGGGSYNEQFF
TRBV4-2	TRBJ2-3	CASSPGGIAGGLDTQYF
TRBV7-2	TRBJ2-3	CASTWGQSTDTQYF
TRBV19	TRBJ1-1	CASKFKTNPNTEAFF
TRBV6-1	TRBJ2-5	CASSEASLRTQYF
TRBV10-2	TRBJ2-7	CASSEDVWDRSPYEQYF
TRBV10-3	TRBJ1-4	CAISGAKQGWNEKLFF
TRBV18	TRBJ1-3	CASSPRQGLSGNTIYF
TRBV12-3/TRBV12-4	TRBJ1-1	CASSPENTEAFF
TRBV4-3	TRBJ2-5	CASSQDLEGGRETQYF
TRBV5-1	TRBJ1-1	CASSLGQVNTEAFF
TRBV11-2	TRBJ1-1	CASSLVMWGTEAFF
TRBV7-2	TRBJ1-3	CASSLGRAGTGNTIYF
TRBV6-2/TRBV6-3	TRBJ1-2	CASSDEQGIYGYTF
TRBV6-2/TRBV6-3	TRBJ1-4	CASSYGTGGEKLFF
TRBV6-2/TRBV6-3	TRBJ1-5	CASSYNRGGQPQHF
TRBV7-3	TRBJ2-3	CASSLGGGDTDTQYF
TRBV7-9	TRBJ1-2	CASSSPTVTYGYTF
TRBV7-8	TRBJ1-1	CASSLMPGTNTEAFF
TRBV6-2/TRBV6-3	TRBJ2-5	CASSVGGLGETQYF
TRBV30	TRBJ1-1	CAATSLNTEAFF
TRBV4-3	TRBJ1-1	CASSQASYTEAFF
TRBV4-2	TRBJ1-2	CASSQEETLGYGYTF
TRBV27	TRBJ1-5	CASKQGYSNQPQHF
TRBV12-1	TRBJ1-5	CASIDRGTQPQHF
TRBV6-5	TRBJ1-1	CASSYSSGRMNTEAFF
TRBV25-1	TRBJ1-4	CASSVGFGTIGEKLFF
TRBV7-9	TRBJ1-6	CASSRTGANSPLHF
TRBV6-5	TRBJ1-2	CASSYAASYGYTF